One and the same sample provided the 17 T cell receptor beta chains below, sequenced in a study of CD8 T cells in Susac syndrome. RNA, at about 0.5 to 1 ug, was reverse transcribed with random hexamers. TCRdb recomputed calls from the immunoSEQ multiplex PCR reads with MiXCR, one row per CDR3 protein. This sample has about 140,000 distinct CDR3 sequences, with approximately 95% found just once. Sequencing was performed on CD4+ T cells from PBMCs. The receptor set was obtained from a human donor with multiple sclerosis.

J is TRBJ2-1 and V is TRBV5-4; possible D gene TRBD2, 7 bases. V was cut by 0 bases and J by 8 bases, with 12 bases left in between. CDR1 and CDR2 (germline): SGHNT, YYREEE (reference sequence). The CDR3 extends over 14 amino acids. The CDR3 sequence is CASSLAGGLDEQFF. The CDR3 nucleotides read TGTGCCAGCAGCTTGGCCGGGGGGCTGGATGAGCAGTTCTTC. Looking up the rest from reference TRBV5-4 and TRBJ2-1 gives the full variable domain: ETGVTQSPTHLIKTRGQQVTLRCSSQSGHNTVSWYQQALGQGPQFIFQYYREEENGRGNFPPRFSGLQFPNYSSELNVNALELDDSALYLCASSLAGGLDEQFFGPGTRLTVL.

The gene calls are TRBV4-3 and TRBJ1-6; 11 bases align to TRBD1. J lost 8 bases, V lost 4 bases, and 10 bases had no gene match. Germline V gene lookup returns CDR1 LGHNA and CDR2 YSLEER. This CDR3 comprises 17 residues. The CDR3 spells CASSPTGQGAADSPLHF. CDR3 in DNA: TGCGCCAGCAGCCCCACCGGACAGGGGGCTGCTGATTCACCCCTCCACTTT.

This chain uses TRBV29-1 with TRBJ2-3; tentative D call: TRBD1 (5 bases). The CDR3 loop spans 14 amino acids. Germline assignment: CDR1 SQVTM and CDR2 ANQGSEA. Trimming left V 3 bases short and J 1 base short, with 11 bases between. In DNA, the CDR3 is TGCAGCGTTGATCCCAGCAGGGGCACAGATACGCAGTATTTT. Encoded protein: CSVDPSRGTDTQYF.

This chain connects TRBV5-6 to TRBJ1-2; 8 bases are shared with TRBD1. The V and J ends lost 3 bases and 1 base, in that order; junction bases with no gene match: 5. This CDR3 is 15 amino acids long. In germline, CDR1 is SGHDT, CDR2 YYEEEE. CDR3 coding DNA: TGTGCCAGCAGCTGGAAGGACAGGGATAACTATGGCTACACCTTC. Its protein is CASSWKDRDNYGYTF.

This sequence joins TRBV3-1 and TRBJ2-4; 7 bases agree with TRBD2. The CDR3 consists of 20 residues. From germline, CDR1 is LGHDT and CDR2 YNNKEL (reference sequence). The trim removed 0 bases at V and 3 bases at J, leaving 17 bases unmatched. This CDR3 reads CASSQESPSTAGNFKNIQYF. As DNA, the CDR3 is TGTGCCAGCAGCCAAGAATCCCCCTCGACAGCGGGAAATTTCAAAAACATTCAGTACTTC.

The chain recombines TRBV5-4 with TRBJ2-3, with a weak D call TRBD1 (6 bases). The V gene's germline CDR1 is SGHNT and CDR2 YYREEE (reference sequence). V dropped 4 bases and J dropped 4 bases, with 10 bases sitting between them. This CDR3 spans 13 amino acids. For the CDR3, the DNA is TGTGCCAGCAGCGTACCAGGGGCAGATACGCAGTATTTT. Its protein is CASSVPGADTQYF.

The CDR3 coding sequence is TGTGCCTGGAGTATAGGAGGACAGGGTAAGAACGAGCAGTACTTC. It is translated as CAWSIGGQGKNEQYF. The chain carries TRBV30 and TRBJ2-7; TRBD1 matches 8 bases. Losses at the gene ends were 2 bases for V and 5 bases for J; bases not matched to a gene: 11. Looked up from germline, CDR1 is GTSNPN and CDR2 is SVGIG (reference sequence). CDR3 length equals 15 residues. Using reference TRBV30 and TRBJ2-7 for the parts outside the CDR3, the full variable domain is SQTIHQWPATLVQPVGSPLSLECTVEGTSNPNLYWYRQAAGRGLQLLFYSVGIGQISSEVPQNLSASRPQDRQFILSSKKLLLSDSGFYLCAWSIGGQGKNEQYFGPGTRLTVT.

The genes are TRBV12-5 and TRBJ1-2; D unresolved. The V gene's germline CDR1 is LGHNT and CDR2 FRNRAP. The CDR3 runs to 14 residues. Deletions cut 5 bases from V and 4 bases from J, with 14 bases between. For the CDR3, the DNA is TGTGCTAGTGGTCCCTTAGACACGACCTATGGCTACACCTTC. This sequence encodes CASGPLDTTYGYTF.

The chain uses TRBV19 and TRBJ1-5, with 10 bases that match TRBD1. Losses at the gene ends were 0 bases for V and 4 bases for J; bases not matched to a gene: 3. The CDR3 runs 16 residues. CDR1 and CDR2 from the germline V gene are LNHDA and SQIVND (reference sequence). The CDR3 spells CASSIEDRGRNQPQHF. In nucleotides, the CDR3 is TGTGCCAGTAGTATAGAAGACAGGGGGCGGAATCAGCCCCAGCATTTT.

The CDR3 region has the DNA TGCAGTGCTAGATGGTCTGGAGGTAGCGGGAAAGAGACCCAGTACTTC. This gives the protein CSARWSGGSGKETQYF. This chain connects TRBV20-1 to TRBJ2-5; 8 positions match TRBD2. With 2 bases clipped from V and 3 bases from J, the junction kept 11 bases outside the gene matches. CDR3 length: 16 amino acids. Germline loops: CDR1 DFQATT, CDR2 SNEGSKA (reference sequence).

The rearrangement joins TRBV20-1 to TRBJ2-7; either TRBD1 or TRBD2 may supply D (5 bases each). There are 12 residues in the CDR3. V was pared by 4 bases and J by 3 bases, with 10 bases between. CDR1 and CDR2 (germline): DFQATT, SNEGSKA (reference sequence). CDR3 bases: TGCAGTGCTACTCAGGGAGTCTACGAGCAGTACTTC. Amino acid sequence: CSATQGVYEQYF.

The gene calls are TRBV9 and TRBJ2-3, with D possibly being TRBD1 (5 bases). The CDR3 is made up of 15 amino acids. Germline V CDR1 and CDR2: SGDLS, YYNGEE. V was pared by 0 bases and J by 6 bases, with 14 bases between. This CDR3 reads CASSVEQVAWDTQYF. As DNA, the CDR3 is TGTGCCAGCAGCGTAGAACAGGTTGCGTGGGATACGCAGTATTTT.

The chain has TRBV20-1 and TRBJ2-5; D is uncertain. The V and J ends lost 2 bases and 1 base respectively, with 8 bases between them. Germline assignment: CDR1 DFQATT and CDR2 SNEGSKA (reference sequence). The CDR3 sequence is 13 residues long. The CDR3 sequence: CSARPHGQETQYF. In DNA, the CDR3 is TGCAGTGCTAGACCCCATGGCCAAGAGACCCAGTACTTC.

This sequence joins TRBV29-1 and TRBJ2-3, with 9 nucleotides matching TRBD2. Germline CDR1 SQVTM, CDR2 ANQGSEA. The CDR3 length is 15 residues. The J segment lost 1 base and the V segment lost 5 bases, leaving 7 bases of the junction unmatched. This CDR3 reads CSVMAGGLGTDTQYF. CDR3 bases: TGCAGCGTTATGGCGGGGGGGCTCGGCACAGATACGCAGTATTTT.

The V call is TRBV20-1, the J call TRBJ2-7; 7 bases align to TRBD1. The CDR3 consists of 13 residues. Trimming took 3 bases from V and 3 from J; bases not matched to a gene: 5. Germline CDR1 DFQATT, CDR2 SNEGSKA (reference sequence). CDR3 nucleotides: TGCAGTGCTAGCCCGGACAGGATCTACGAGCAGTACTTC. This encodes CSASPDRIYEQYF.

The V call is TRBV7-2, the J call TRBJ1-1; D is ambiguous. Trimming took 1 base from V and 1 from J, leaving 7 bases between them. CDR1 is SGHTA, CDR2 FQGNSA, per germline. The CDR3 extends over 14 amino acids. The CDR3 loop reads CASSLGAANTEAFF. CDR3 coding DNA: TGTGCCAGCAGCTTAGGCGCGGCGAACACTGAAGCTTTCTTT.

The J gene is TRBJ1-5, the V gene TRBV5-1, with D possibly being TRBD1 (5 bases). V lost 0 bases to trimming and J lost 1 base, with 8 bases between them. This CDR3 spans 15 amino acids. Per the germline V gene, CDR1 is SGHRS and CDR2 is YFSETQ. The DNA of the CDR3 is TGCGCCAGCAGCTTGGGTCAGGGCAGCAATCAGCCCCAGCATTTT. This codes for CASSLGQGSNQPQHF.